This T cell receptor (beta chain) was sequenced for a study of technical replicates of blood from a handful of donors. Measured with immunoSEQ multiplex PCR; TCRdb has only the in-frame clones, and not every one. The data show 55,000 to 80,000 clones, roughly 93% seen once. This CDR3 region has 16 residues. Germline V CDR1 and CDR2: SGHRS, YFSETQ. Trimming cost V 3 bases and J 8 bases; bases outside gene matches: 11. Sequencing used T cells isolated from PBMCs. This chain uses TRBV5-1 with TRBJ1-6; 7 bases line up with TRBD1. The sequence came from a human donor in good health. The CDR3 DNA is TGCGCCAGCAGCTCCGAACAGGGGACATCCTATTCACCCCTCCACTTT. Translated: CASSSEQGTSYSPLHF.